Sequencing of this TCR beta chain was carried out in a study of cytomegalovirus exposure and HLA in healthy donors. Background on the study: Caucasian-associated ancestry cluster membership applied to 75% to 85% of 398 genotyped donors.

Whole-study results and caveats: Analyzed later, most CMV-associated TCR beta chains appeared HLA-restricted.

Comments on this clone: Its antigen is as yet unknown.

Primers for the PCR totalled 60 Vbeta and 13 Jbeta. The assay was immunoSEQ multiplex PCR, and TCRdb's table has in-frame clones only and misses some. The sample's table shows 53,000 or so clones. CDR1 and CDR2 from the germline V gene are SGHRS and YFSETQ. The CDR3 is made up of 16 amino acids. Germline trimming cut 2 bases from V and 5 bases from J; bases unmatched to any gene: 8. The sequencing input was PBMCs. This receptor was obtained from a male donor in good health and CMV-seropositive. The rearrangement links TRBV5-1 to TRBJ2-7; 12 bases match TRBD1. CDR3 sequence reads: CASSLRDRGLLNEQYF. The CDR3, as DNA: TGCGCCAGCAGCTTAAGGGACAGGGGGCTGCTGAACGAGCAGTACTTC.